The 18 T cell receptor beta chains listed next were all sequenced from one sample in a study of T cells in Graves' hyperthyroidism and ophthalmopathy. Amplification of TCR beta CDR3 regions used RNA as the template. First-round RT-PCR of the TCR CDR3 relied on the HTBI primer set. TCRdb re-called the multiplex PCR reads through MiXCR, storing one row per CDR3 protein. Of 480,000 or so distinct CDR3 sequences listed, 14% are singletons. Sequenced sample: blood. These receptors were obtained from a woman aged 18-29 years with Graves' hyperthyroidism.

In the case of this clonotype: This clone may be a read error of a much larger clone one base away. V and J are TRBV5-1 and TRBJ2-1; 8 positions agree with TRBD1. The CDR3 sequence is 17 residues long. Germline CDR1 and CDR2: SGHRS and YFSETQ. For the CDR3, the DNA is TGCACCAGCAGCTCAAACCCGGACAGGGTGGGGTACAATGAGCAGTTCTTC. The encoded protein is CTSSSNPDRVGYNEQFF.

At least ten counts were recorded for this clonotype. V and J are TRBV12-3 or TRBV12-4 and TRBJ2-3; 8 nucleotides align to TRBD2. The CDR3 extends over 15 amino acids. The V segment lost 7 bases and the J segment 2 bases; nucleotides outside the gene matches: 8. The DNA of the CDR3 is TGTGCCAGCATCCCGGGAGGGCGGGTCACAGATACGCAGTATTTT. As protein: CASIPGGRVTDTQYF.

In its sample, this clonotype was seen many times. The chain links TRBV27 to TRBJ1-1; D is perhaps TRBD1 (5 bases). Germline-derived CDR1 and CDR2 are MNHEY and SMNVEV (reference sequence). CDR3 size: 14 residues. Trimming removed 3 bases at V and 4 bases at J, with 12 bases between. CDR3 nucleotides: TGTGCCAGCAGTTTCGGCAGGGATGGCACTGAAGCTTTCTTT. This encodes CASSFGRDGTEAFF.

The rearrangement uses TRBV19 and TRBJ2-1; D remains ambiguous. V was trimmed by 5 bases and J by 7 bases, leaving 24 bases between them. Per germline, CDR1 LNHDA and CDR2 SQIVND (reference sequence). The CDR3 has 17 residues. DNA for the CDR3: TGTGCCAGTAGTTTTTCCCAAAGCATCCAAACCTTAAATGAGCAGTTCTTC. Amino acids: CASSFSQSIQTLNEQFF.

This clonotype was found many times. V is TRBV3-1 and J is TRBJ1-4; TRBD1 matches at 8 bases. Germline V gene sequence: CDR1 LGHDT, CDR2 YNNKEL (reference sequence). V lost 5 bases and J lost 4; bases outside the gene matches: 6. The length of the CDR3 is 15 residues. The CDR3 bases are TGTGCCAGCAGCGCCGGACAGGGCCTTAATGAAAAACTGTTTTTT. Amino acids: CASSAGQGLNEKLFF.

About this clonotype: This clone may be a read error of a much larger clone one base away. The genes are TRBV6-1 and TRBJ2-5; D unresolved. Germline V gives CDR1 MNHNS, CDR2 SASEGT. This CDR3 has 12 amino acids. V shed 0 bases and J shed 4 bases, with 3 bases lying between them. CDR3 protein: CASSEATETQYF. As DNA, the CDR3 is TGTGCCAGCAGTGAAGCCACAGAGACCCAGTACTTC.

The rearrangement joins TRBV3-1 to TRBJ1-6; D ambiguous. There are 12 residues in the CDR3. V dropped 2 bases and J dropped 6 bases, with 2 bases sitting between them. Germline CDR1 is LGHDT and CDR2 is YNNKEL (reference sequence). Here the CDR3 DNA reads TGTGCCAGCAGCCAAAGTAATTCACCCCTCCACTTT. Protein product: CASSQSNSPLHF. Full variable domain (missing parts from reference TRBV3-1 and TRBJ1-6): DTAVSQTPKYLVTQMGNDKSIKCEQNLGHDTMYWYKQDSKKFLKIMFSYNNKELIINETVPNRFSPKSPDKAHLNLHINSLELGDSAVYFCASSQSNSPLHFGNGTRLTVT.

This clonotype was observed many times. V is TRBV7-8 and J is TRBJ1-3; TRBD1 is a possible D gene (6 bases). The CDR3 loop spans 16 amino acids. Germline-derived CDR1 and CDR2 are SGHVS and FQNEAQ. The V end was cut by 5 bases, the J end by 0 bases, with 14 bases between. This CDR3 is CASSAGTLVSGNTIYF. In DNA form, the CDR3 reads TGTGCCAGCAGCGCCGGGACACTTGTCTCTGGAAACACCATATATTTT.

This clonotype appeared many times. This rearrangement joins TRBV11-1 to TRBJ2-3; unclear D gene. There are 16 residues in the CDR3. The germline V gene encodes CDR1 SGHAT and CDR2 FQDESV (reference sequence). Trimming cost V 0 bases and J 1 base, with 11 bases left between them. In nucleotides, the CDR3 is TGTGCCAGCAGCTTAGCGCTTCTGCGTGGCACAGATACGCAGTATTTT. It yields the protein CASSLALLRGTDTQYF.

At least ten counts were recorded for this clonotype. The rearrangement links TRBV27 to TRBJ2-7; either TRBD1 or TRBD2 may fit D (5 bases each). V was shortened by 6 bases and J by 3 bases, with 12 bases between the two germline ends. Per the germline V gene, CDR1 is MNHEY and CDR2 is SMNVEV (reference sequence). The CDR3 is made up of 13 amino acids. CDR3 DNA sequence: TGTGCCAGCAGGGGGGTAGGGTACTACGAGCAGTACGTC. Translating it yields CASRGVGYYEQYV.

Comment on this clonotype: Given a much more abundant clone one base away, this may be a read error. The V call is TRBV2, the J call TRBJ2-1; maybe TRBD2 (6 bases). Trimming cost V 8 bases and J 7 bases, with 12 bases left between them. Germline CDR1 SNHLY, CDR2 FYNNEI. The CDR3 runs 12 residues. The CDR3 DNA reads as TGTGCCAGCGGGGTTGCGGGGAATGAGCAGTTCTTC. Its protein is CASGVAGNEQFF.

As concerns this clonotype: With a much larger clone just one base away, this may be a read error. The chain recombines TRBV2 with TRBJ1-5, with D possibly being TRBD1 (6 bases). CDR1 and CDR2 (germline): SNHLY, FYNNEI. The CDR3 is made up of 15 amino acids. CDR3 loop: CASSRPDSFNHPQHF. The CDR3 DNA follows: TGTGCCAGCAGCCGACCGGACAGCTTCAATCATCCCCAGCATTTT.

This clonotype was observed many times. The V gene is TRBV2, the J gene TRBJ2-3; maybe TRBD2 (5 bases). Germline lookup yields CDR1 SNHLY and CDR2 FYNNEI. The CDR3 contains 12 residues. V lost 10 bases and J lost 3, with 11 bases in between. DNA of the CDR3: TGTGCCACCGCACTAGATACAGATACGCAGTATTTT. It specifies CATALDTDTQYF.

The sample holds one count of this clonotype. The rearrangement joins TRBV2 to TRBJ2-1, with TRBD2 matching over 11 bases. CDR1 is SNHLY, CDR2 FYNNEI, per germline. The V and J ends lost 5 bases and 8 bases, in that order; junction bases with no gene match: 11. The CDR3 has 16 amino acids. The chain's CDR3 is CASSFLLSGRADEQFF. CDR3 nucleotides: TGTGCCAGCAGTTTCCTTCTTAGCGGGAGGGCCGATGAGCAGTTCTTC.

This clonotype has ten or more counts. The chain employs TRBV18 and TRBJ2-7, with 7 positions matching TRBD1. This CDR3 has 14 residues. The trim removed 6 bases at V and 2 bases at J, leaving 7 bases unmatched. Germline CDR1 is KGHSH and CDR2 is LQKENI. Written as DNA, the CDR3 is TGTGCCAGCTCTAACCGACAGGGCACCTACGAGCAGTACTTC. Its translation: CASSNRQGTYEQYF.

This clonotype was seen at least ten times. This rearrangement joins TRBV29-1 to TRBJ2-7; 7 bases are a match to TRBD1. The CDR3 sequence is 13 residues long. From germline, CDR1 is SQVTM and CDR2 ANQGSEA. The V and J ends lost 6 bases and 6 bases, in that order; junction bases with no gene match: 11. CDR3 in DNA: TGCAGCGTCAGCCGGGACAGACTGGGCGAGCAGTACTTC. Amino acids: CSVSRDRLGEQYF.

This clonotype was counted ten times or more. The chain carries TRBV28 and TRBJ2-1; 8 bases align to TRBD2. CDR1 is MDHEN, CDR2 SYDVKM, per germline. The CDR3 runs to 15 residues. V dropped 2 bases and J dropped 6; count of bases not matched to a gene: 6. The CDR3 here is CASSLTGRASNEQFF. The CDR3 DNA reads TGTGCCAGCAGTTTAACCGGGAGGGCGAGCAATGAGCAGTTCTTC.

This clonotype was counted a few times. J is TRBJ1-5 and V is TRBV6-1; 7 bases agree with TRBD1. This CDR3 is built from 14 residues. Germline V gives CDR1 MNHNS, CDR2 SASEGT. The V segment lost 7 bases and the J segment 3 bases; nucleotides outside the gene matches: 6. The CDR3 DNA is TGTGCCAGCAACGCCGGGACAGACAATCAGCCCCAGCATTTT. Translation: CASNAGTDNQPQHF.